These 18 T cell receptor beta chains came from one sample sequenced in a study of T cell changes during pregnancy in multiple sclerosis. TCRdb's table, derived via immunoSEQ multiplex PCR, lists solely in-frame clones and lacks some. The sample holds roughly 69,000 clones, approximately 89% seen once. The sample consisted of peripheral blood, taken in the second trimester of pregnancy. These receptors originate from a female donor with multiple sclerosis, enrolled in a pregnancy study.

The chain joins TRBV6-5 to TRBJ2-7; the match to TRBD2 covers 8 bases. The ends lost 4 bases at V and 3 bases at J; junction bases unmatched: 11. This CDR3 is built from 16 residues. Germline-derived CDR1 and CDR2 are MNHEY and SVGAGI. This CDR3 reads CASSSRGGGPLYEQYF. The CDR3, as DNA: TGTGCCAGCAGTTCCCGAGGCGGGGGGCCCCTCTACGAGCAGTACTTC.

The chain employs TRBV19 and TRBJ1-1; perhaps TRBD1 as D (6 bases). The CDR3 covers 14 residues. The V and J ends lost 8 bases and 0 bases respectively, with 13 bases between them. The germline V gene encodes CDR1 LNHDA and CDR2 SQIVND (reference sequence). CDR3: CASQSTGLNTEAFF. The CDR3 nucleotides read TGTGCCAGTCAATCAACAGGGCTGAACACTGAAGCTTTCTTT.

The rearrangement links TRBV6-5 to TRBJ1-3; no reliable D call. V was pared by 8 bases and J by 3 bases, with 8 bases between. CDR1 is MNHEY and CDR2 is SVGAGI in the germline V gene. The CDR3 sequence is 12 residues long. The CDR3 spells CASGRDGNTIYF. The CDR3 bases are TGTGCCAGCGGGCGGGATGGAAACACCATATATTTT.

This rearrangement joins TRBV6-5 to TRBJ1-1; unclear D gene. V was trimmed by 8 bases and J by 4 bases, leaving 14 bases between them. The CDR3 length is 13 residues. Germline CDR1 is MNHEY and CDR2 is SVGAGI. As DNA, the CDR3 is TGTGCCAGCCGCGCAGGTCTTGGCACTGAAGCTTTCTTT. It specifies CASRAGLGTEAFF.

The gene calls are TRBV6-5 and TRBJ1-2; D unresolved. Between the trimmed V and J ends, which lost 0 bases and 5 bases, there was a span of 7 bases. This CDR3 contains 13 residues. CDR1 is MNHEY and CDR2 is SVGAGI in the germline V gene. The CDR3, as DNA: TGTGCCAGCAGTTACTCGGCACATTATGGCTACACCTTC. Protein sequence: CASSYSAHYGYTF.

V and J are TRBV30 and TRBJ2-1, with D possibly TRBD2 on 6 matching bases. Trimming took 3 bases from V and 8 from J, leaving 11 bases between them. The CDR3 loop spans 12 amino acids. Per the germline V gene, CDR1 is GTSNPN and CDR2 is SVGIG (reference sequence). The CDR3 DNA sequence: TGTGCCTGGAGGAAGTGGGGGGATGAGCAGTTCTTC. This gives the protein CAWRKWGDEQFF.

The rearrangement uses TRBV2 and TRBJ1-2; D gene uncertain. This CDR3 is 13 amino acids long. Germline V gives CDR1 SNHLY, CDR2 FYNNEI. Trimming shortened V by 7 bases and J by 5 bases, and 14 bases separated the two germline ends. CDR3 amino acids: CASNDEARYGYTF. CDR3 bases: TGTGCCAGCAATGACGAAGCTCGTTATGGCTACACCTTC.

CDR3: CASSKAPPGRLNTEAFF. DNA of the CDR3: TGTGCCAGCAGCAAAGCCCCTCCTGGCAGACTTAACACTGAAGCTTTCTTT. The gene calls are TRBV21-1 and TRBJ1-1. TRBV21-1 is reported as a pseudogene. This CDR3 is built from 17 residues.

The chain recombines TRBV25-1 with TRBJ1-6; D might be TRBD1 (6 bases). This CDR3 has 14 amino acids. In germline, CDR1 is MGHDK, CDR2 SYGVNS. V shed 8 bases and J shed 4 bases, with 12 bases lying between them. As DNA, the CDR3 is TGTGCCAGCTGGGGGCAGCCTTATAATTCACCCCTCCACTTT. Its protein is CASWGQPYNSPLHF. The whole variable domain, filled in from reference TRBV25-1 and TRBJ1-6, reads EADIYQTPRYLVIGTGKKITLECSQTMGHDKMYWYQQDPGMELHLIHYSYGVNSTEKGDLSSESTVSRIRTEHFPLTLESARPSHTSQYLCASWGQPYNSPLHFGNGTRLTVT.

The chain employs TRBV29-1 and TRBJ2-4, with D maybe TRBD1 (6 bases). V lost 7 bases and J lost 0, with 10 bases in between. CDR3 size: 13 residues. Germline V gene lookup returns CDR1 SQVTM and CDR2 ANQGSEA. In DNA, the CDR3 is TGCAGCGCTACAGGGCTAGCCAAAAACATTCAGTACTTC. It yields the protein CSATGLAKNIQYF.

The rearrangement links TRBV6-6 to TRBJ2-1, with TRBD2 matching over 7 bases. The CDR3 consists of 16 residues. The junction had 4 bases not matched to a gene; V was cut back by 2 bases and J by 0 bases. CDR1 and CDR2 from the germline V gene are MNHNY and SVGAGI (reference sequence). The CDR3, as DNA: TGTGCCAGCAGTTACGGGGGGGAGAGCTCCTACAATGAGCAGTTCTTC. Translated: CASSYGGESSYNEQFF.

This sequence joins TRBV19 and TRBJ2-1, with TRBD2 matching 8 bases. With 5 bases clipped from V and 4 bases from J, the junction kept 4 bases outside the gene matches. The CDR3 has 14 residues. The germline CDR1 and CDR2 sequences are LNHDA and SQIVND (reference sequence). The CDR3 bases are TGTGCCAGTAGTGCGTCGGGAGGGTACAATGAGCAGTTCTTC. This sequence encodes CASSASGGYNEQFF.

This sequence joins TRBV28 and TRBJ2-6; TRBD1 matches at 8 bases. The CDR3 length is 17 residues. The ends lost 6 bases at V and 0 bases at J; junction bases unmatched: 7. Germline CDR1 and CDR2: MDHEN and SYDVKM. The CDR3, as DNA: TGTGCCAGCAGGTCGGGACAGGTTCTCTCTGGGGCCAACGTCCTGACTTTC. Its protein is CASRSGQVLSGANVLTF.

The V call is TRBV7-7, the J call TRBJ1-1, with D possibly matching TRBD1 (6 bases). In germline, CDR1 is SSHAT, CDR2 FNYEAQ (reference sequence). The CDR3 is made up of 13 amino acids. V dropped 4 bases and J dropped 1 base, with 7 bases sitting between them. The CDR3 is CASSWTENTEAFF. The CDR3 bases are TGTGCCAGCAGCTGGACAGAGAACACTGAAGCTTTCTTT.

V is TRBV6-5 and J is TRBJ2-1; D ambiguous. The germline CDR1 and CDR2 sequences are MNHEY and SVGAGI. There are 12 residues in the CDR3. V was shortened by 0 bases and J by 7 bases, with 4 bases between the two germline ends. The CDR3 nucleotides read TGTGCCAGCAGTTACTCGAGTAATGAGCAGTTCTTC. This translates into CASSYSSNEQFF.

This chain links TRBV19 with TRBJ2-7; TRBD1 might be the D (6 bases). This CDR3 region has 13 residues. Trimming stripped 3 bases from V and 3 bases from J, with 9 bases between. Per germline, CDR1 LNHDA and CDR2 SQIVND (reference sequence). CDR3 in amino acids: CASSIEQGYEQYF. DNA of the CDR3: TGTGCCAGTAGTATTGAACAGGGCTACGAGCAGTACTTC.

V and J are TRBV19 and TRBJ2-5; TRBD2 aligns across 8 bases. The germline V gene encodes CDR1 LNHDA and CDR2 SQIVND (reference sequence). J gave up 4 bases and V 7 bases, and 14 bases lay outside the gene matches. There are 16 residues in the CDR3. CDR3 nucleotide sequence: TGTGCCAGTACCTTAGGTTACAGCGGGAGCGGAGAGACCCAGTACTTC. Its translation: CASTLGYSGSGETQYF.

This chain joins TRBV7-6 and TRBJ1-3; no reliable D call. CDR1 SGHVS and CDR2 FNYEAQ come from the germline V gene. This CDR3 spans 14 amino acids. The V and J ends lost 5 bases and 0 bases respectively, with 8 bases between them. In nucleotides, the CDR3 is TGTGCCAGCAGCCTCACGGGCTCTGGAAACACCATATATTTT. This encodes CASSLTGSGNTIYF. Full variable domain (outside the CDR3, taken from reference TRBV7-6 and TRBJ1-3): GAGVSQSPRYKVTKRGQDVALRCDPISGHVSLYWYRQALGQGPEFLTYFNYEAQQDKSGLPNDRFSAERPEGSISTLTIQRTEQRDSAMYRCASSLTGSGNTIYFGEGSWLTVV.